The 21 T cell receptor beta chains in this list originate from one sample, sequenced in a study of T cell responses to AZD1222 COVID-19 vaccine. Clones were sequenced by immunoSEQ multiplex PCR, and TCRdb holds only the in-frame ones, with some missing. The sample has more than 60,000 clones, over 75% seen once; the top ten hold approximately 18%. The sequencing here drew on peripheral blood, taken on day 0 of AZD1222 vaccination. The receptors here all came from an adult in good health.

The chain has TRBV6-5 and TRBJ1-4; TRBD1 agrees at 7 bases. V shed 4 bases and J 12 bases; nucleotides not matched to a gene: 17. The CDR3 runs 16 residues. Germline V lookup: CDR1 MNHEY, CDR2 SVGAGI. The CDR3 nucleotides read TGTGCCAGCAGTTCCCTTCAGGGCAGAAGGGGGCCGGAACTGTTTTTT. It yields the protein CASSSLQGRRGPELFF.

The CDR3, as DNA: TGTGCCAGCAGTTTTGAGGGGGTGAACACTGAAGCTTTCTTT. Translating gives CASSFEGVNTEAFF. The rearrangement uses TRBV28 and TRBJ1-1, with D possibly TRBD1 on 6 matching bases. Germline V CDR1 and CDR2: MDHEN, SYDVKM. Trimming cost V 3 bases and J 0 bases, with 8 bases left between them. This CDR3 spans 14 amino acids.

The chain combines TRBV7-9 with TRBJ2-7; 7 nucleotides match TRBD1. With 1 base clipped from V and 2 bases from J, the junction kept 2 bases outside the gene matches. The CDR3 is 14 residues long. Germline lookup yields CDR1 SEHNR and CDR2 FQNEAQ (reference sequence). In DNA, the CDR3 is TGTGCCAGCAGCTTAGAGACAGGGCCCTACGAGCAGTACTTC. Translated, it gives CASSLETGPYEQYF.

The rearrangement uses TRBV19 and TRBJ2-1, with 7 bases aligning to TRBD1. Trimming removed 4 bases from V and 0 bases from J; junction bases left unmatched: 3. This CDR3 has 15 amino acids. CDR1 and CDR2 (germline): LNHDA, SQIVND (reference sequence). CDR3 protein: CASSTDRSSYNEQFF. The CDR3 nucleotides are TGTGCCAGTAGTACGGACAGGAGCTCCTACAATGAGCAGTTCTTC.

V gene TRBV4-1 combines with J gene TRBJ2-7; TRBD2 aligns across 10 bases. CDR3 length: 15 amino acids. CDR1 MGHRA and CDR2 YSYEKL come from the germline V gene. After removal of 2 bases from V and 7 bases from J, the junction contained 8 bases not matched to a gene. In DNA form, the CDR3 reads TGCGCCAGCAGCCAACCTAGCGGGGGTTTTATTGAGCAGTACTTC. It is translated as CASSQPSGGFIEQYF.

The chain carries TRBV7-3 and TRBJ2-2; the D gene is possibly TRBD2 (6 bases). Deletions cut 5 bases from V and 7 bases from J, with 17 bases between. Germline CDR1 is SGHTA and CDR2 is FQGTGA. The CDR3 sequence is 15 residues long. The CDR3 here is CASSQDGGSYGELFF. The CDR3 coding sequence is TGTGCCAGCAGCCAAGACGGGGGATCATACGGGGAGCTGTTTTTT.

This chain joins TRBV5-1 and TRBJ2-7; D not resolved. Germline V gene data show CDR1 as SGHRS and CDR2 as YFSETQ. CDR3 length: 14 amino acids. The V end was cut by 3 bases, the J end by 0 bases, with 10 bases between. The CDR3 DNA reads as TGCGCCAGCAGCTCGGACGGGTCCTCCTACGAGCAGTACTTC. It specifies CASSSDGSSYEQYF.

The chain is built from TRBV12-5 and TRBJ1-6, with 8 bases matching TRBD1. The length of the CDR3 is 17 residues. CDR1 and CDR2 (germline): LGHNT, FRNRAP. With 1 base clipped from V and 6 bases from J, the junction kept 8 bases outside the gene matches. This CDR3 reads CASGLGRTGLFNSPLHF. DNA for the CDR3: TGTGCTAGTGGTTTGGGGCGGACAGGGCTCTTTAATTCACCCCTCCACTTT.

The gene calls are TRBV5-1 and TRBJ2-5; tentatively, D is TRBD2 (7 bases). The CDR3 has 16 residues. V lost 0 bases to trimming and J lost 2 bases, with 14 bases between them. Germline V CDR1 and CDR2: SGHRS, YFSETQ. CDR3 sequence (DNA): TGCGCCAGCAGCTTGGTTCTCGGGGGGCGTCAAGAGACCCAGTACTTC. It codes for CASSLVLGGRQETQYF. Full variable domain (outside the CDR3, taken from reference TRBV5-1 and TRBJ2-5): KAGVTQTPRYLIKTRGQQVTLSCSPISGHRSVSWYQQTPGQGLQFLFEYFSETQRNKGNFPGRFSGRQFSNSRSEMNVSTLELGDSALYLCASSLVLGGRQETQYFGPGTRLLVL.

The chain couples TRBV6-6 to TRBJ2-4, with D hard to call. The CDR3 sequence is 12 residues long. V was pared by 2 bases and J by 5 bases, with 4 bases between. Per germline, CDR1 MNHNY and CDR2 SVGAGI (reference sequence). The CDR3 loop reads CASSYNENIQYF. The CDR3 nucleotides are TGTGCCAGCAGTTACAATGAAAACATTCAGTACTTC.

This clone was counted between two and nine times. The V call is TRBV5-6, the J call TRBJ1-3, with D uncertain. The CDR3 has 13 residues. The germline V and J ends were trimmed by 0 bases and 4 bases, with 5 bases remaining between them. CDR1 is SGHDT and CDR2 is YYEEEE in the germline V gene. Here the CDR3 reads CASSLGPGNTIYF. CDR3 nucleotide sequence: TGTGCCAGCAGCTTGGGCCCCGGAAACACCATATATTTT.

The V gene is TRBV4-2, the J gene TRBJ1-4, with D hard to call. Trimming removed 6 bases from V and 8 bases from J, with 25 bases in between. The length of the CDR3 is 17 residues. Looked up from germline, CDR1 is LGHNA and CDR2 is YNFKEQ. The CDR3 loop is CASRPRARGGSYEKLFF. The DNA for the CDR3 is TGTGCCAGCAGGCCAAGGGCCCGGGGTGGGAGTTACGAAAAACTGTTTTTT.

The chain couples TRBV7-6 to TRBJ1-3, with 7 bases lining up with TRBD1. This CDR3 has 14 amino acids. With 7 bases clipped from V and 8 bases from J, the junction kept 11 bases outside the gene matches. In germline, CDR1 is SGHVS, CDR2 FNYEAQ. The CDR3 DNA reads as TGTGCCAGCACCGGACAGGTGGCTGGGGACACCATATATTTT. Protein sequence: CASTGQVAGDTIYF.

This clone appeared a few times. The V and J genes are TRBV18 and TRBJ2-3; D is possibly TRBD2 (7 bases). The V end lost 3 bases, the J end lost 3 bases, and 13 bases lay between the germline ends. Germline V gives CDR1 KGHSH, CDR2 LQKENI. CDR3 size: 15 residues. CDR3 bases: TGTGCCAGCTCACCGACCGGGGGGCCTACAGATACGCAGTATTTT. It is translated as CASSPTGGPTDTQYF.

This CDR3 reads CASSQPGPGDTQYF. DNA for the CDR3: TGTGCCAGCAGTCAACCGGGGCCCGGGGATACGCAGTATTTT. The chain combines TRBV6-5 with TRBJ2-3; D tentatively reads TRBD1 or TRBD2 (5 bases each). Trimming took 5 bases from V and 6 from J, leaving 15 bases between them. The germline gives CDR1 MNHEY, CDR2 SVGAGI. The CDR3 covers 14 residues.

The gene calls are TRBV7-9 and TRBJ2-3, with 11 positions matching TRBD2. Germline values: CDR1 SEHNR, CDR2 FQNEAQ (reference sequence). With 4 bases clipped from V and 4 bases from J, the junction kept 10 bases outside the gene matches. The CDR3 is 17 amino acids. CDR3 DNA: TGTGCCAGCAGCTCCTTAGCGGGGGGGATCACACCAGATACGCAGTATTTT. Protein: CASSSLAGGITPDTQYF.

The table lists this clone with a few counts. The rearrangement links TRBV5-1 to TRBJ1-2; 11 positions agree with TRBD1. This CDR3 spans 15 amino acids. Germline values: CDR1 SGHRS, CDR2 YFSETQ. Germline trimming cut 3 bases from V and 3 bases from J; bases unmatched to any gene: 4. CDR3 loop: CASSSDRGLDYGYTF. DNA of the CDR3: TGCGCCAGCAGCTCGGACAGGGGGCTCGACTATGGCTACACCTTC.

The table lists this clone with a count of one. The genes are TRBV19 and TRBJ2-1; D is ambiguous. CDR1 is LNHDA and CDR2 is SQIVND in the germline V gene (reference sequence). The length of the CDR3 is 15 residues. Trimming shortened V by 2 bases and J by 7 bases, and 15 bases separated the two germline ends. CDR3 protein: CASSIMFSSPNEQFF. In DNA, the CDR3 is TGTGCCAGTAGTATAATGTTTAGCAGTCCGAATGAGCAGTTCTTC.

This chain links TRBV4-1 with TRBJ1-4; no definite D call. CDR3 length equals 13 residues. Germline V gene sequence: CDR1 MGHRA, CDR2 YSYEKL. The V end lost 1 base, the J end lost 7 bases, and 7 bases lay between the germline ends. The CDR3 nucleotides are TGCGCCAGCAGCCAAGTGCGAGGTGAAAAACTGTTTTTT. Translated: CASSQVRGEKLFF.

This chain connects TRBV19 to TRBJ1-1; D possibly corresponds to TRBD1 (6 bases). The CDR3 has 19 amino acids. Germline V CDR1 and CDR2: LNHDA, SQIVND (reference sequence). V lost 1 base and J lost 1, with 22 bases in between. This chain's CDR3 is CASSIGPSGGGLGNTEAFF. In nucleotides, the CDR3 is TGTGCCAGTAGTATAGGACCCTCGGGGGGCGGGTTAGGGAACACTGAAGCTTTCTTT.

The gene calls are TRBV11-2 and TRBJ2-7; 10 nucleotides line up with TRBD1. This CDR3 has 15 residues. CDR1 is SGHAT and CDR2 is FQNNGV in the germline V gene. V lost 5 bases and J lost 5; bases outside the gene matches: 9. In nucleotides, the CDR3 is TGTGCCAGCAGCAAACCCCGGGACAGGGGCCACGAGCAGTACTTC. It is translated as CASSKPRDRGHEQYF.